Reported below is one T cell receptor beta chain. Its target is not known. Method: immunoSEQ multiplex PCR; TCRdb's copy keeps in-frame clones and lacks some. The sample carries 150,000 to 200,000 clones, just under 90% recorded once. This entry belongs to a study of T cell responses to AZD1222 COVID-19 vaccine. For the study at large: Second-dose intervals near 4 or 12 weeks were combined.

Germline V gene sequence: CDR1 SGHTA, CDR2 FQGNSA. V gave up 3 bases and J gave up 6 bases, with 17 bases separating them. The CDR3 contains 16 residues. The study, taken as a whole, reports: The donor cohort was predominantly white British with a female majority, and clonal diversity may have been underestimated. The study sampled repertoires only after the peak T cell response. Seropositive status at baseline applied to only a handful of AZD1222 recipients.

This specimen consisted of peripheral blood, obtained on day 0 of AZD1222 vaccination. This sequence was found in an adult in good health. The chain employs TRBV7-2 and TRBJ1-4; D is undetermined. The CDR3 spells CASSFYPLGRDEKLFF. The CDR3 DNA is TGTGCCAGCAGCTTCTACCCTCTAGGGAGGGATGAAAAACTGTTTTTT.